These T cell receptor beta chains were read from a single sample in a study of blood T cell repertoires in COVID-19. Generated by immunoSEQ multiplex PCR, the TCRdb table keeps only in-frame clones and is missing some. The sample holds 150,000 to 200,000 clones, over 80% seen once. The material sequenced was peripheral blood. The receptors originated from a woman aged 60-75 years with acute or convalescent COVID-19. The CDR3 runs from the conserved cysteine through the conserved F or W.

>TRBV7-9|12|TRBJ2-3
CASSLTGDTQYF
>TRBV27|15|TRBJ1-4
CASRLQGAGDEKLFF
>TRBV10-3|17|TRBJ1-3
CAISERTLGLSGNTIYF
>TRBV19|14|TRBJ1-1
CASSIGAGYTEAFF
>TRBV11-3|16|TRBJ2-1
CASSSEAGGPVNEQFF
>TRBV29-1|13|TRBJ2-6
CSVEDSGANVLTF
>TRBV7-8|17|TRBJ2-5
CASSRTSGGAGRETQYF
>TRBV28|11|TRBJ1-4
CASLGGEKLFF
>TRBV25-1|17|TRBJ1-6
CASSYGGGTSHNSPLHF
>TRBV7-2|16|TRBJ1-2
CASSLGSGRPDYGYTF
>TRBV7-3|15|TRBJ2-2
CASSLSSGVTGELFF
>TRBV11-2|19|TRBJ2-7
CASSLGDRTSGTISYEQYF
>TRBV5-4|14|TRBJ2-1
CASSPWTSPHEQFF
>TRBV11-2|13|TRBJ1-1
CASSLDGTAEAFF
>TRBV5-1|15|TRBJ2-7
CASSHTSRASYEQYF
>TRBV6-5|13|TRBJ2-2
CASGTGNTGELFF
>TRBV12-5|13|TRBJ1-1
CASGLAGTVEAFF
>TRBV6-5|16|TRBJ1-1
CASSYSGTGLNTEAFF